Below, one T cell receptor beta chain is given with its context. The antigen this receptor binds is unknown. Per-base quality was not reported, and no clone a single base away is much larger than it. The Qiagen DNeasy kit was used to extract genomic DNA both from unsorted PBMCs and from the negatively selected CD4+ and CD8+ fractions. Using primers that anneal to V and J segments, immunoSEQ multiplex PCR amplified the TCR beta CDR3 regions. A synthetic immune receptor repertoire was used to minimize amplification bias, and any residual bias was removed computationally once sequencing was done. The paper's data handling went like this. Custom Python scripts were used to quantify repertoire diversity as the Shannon entropy index. Unsorted, CD4+ and CD8+ repertoires were analyzed separately, except for combined analyses in which CD4+ and CD8+ sequences were merged in silico. A clone was considered expanded if an increase in frequency of at least 2-fold after treatment relative to C1D1 was found, and a pseudocount of 0.5 was applied to clones undetected at baseline. Clones with 0 or 1 copy at C1D1 were classified as singleton clones, and clones with 2 or more copies were classified as non-singleton clones. Clones expanded in unsorted samples were assigned a CD4+, CD8+ or unknown annotation through matching of protein sequences in sorted samples from the same patient. Diversity changes from C1D1 to C4D1 were tested in paired samples using Wilcoxon tests. TCRdb retrieved this table from immuneACCESS and kept in-frame rearrangements only. Not all clones are present; in checked studies, unresolved V genes account for under half, and no reason is known for the remainder. V and J calls and clone size are those listed in that table; D and trimming were worked out from the DNA. Counted in this sample were 45,000 to 50,000 clones; 60% to 85% of them appeared once. Of the sample, 20% to 25% falls within the top ten clones.

The sample's time point label, in plain terms: cycle 2 day 1 (C2D1) of nivolumab. All trial patients had relapsed after autologous stem cell transplantation, with cohorts A, B and C differing in prior brentuximab vedotin exposure. A total of 50 to 70 patients with relapsed/refractory classical Hodgkin lymphoma made up the trial cohort, and each patient's best overall response was complete response, partial response or progressive disease. Single-agent nivolumab was administered to trial patients in the multi-cohort phase II CheckMate 205 trial. An independent review committee assessed best overall response by applying the 2007 International Working Group response criteria. Trial PBMCs were collected just before the start of nivolumab (C1D1) and during therapy at cycle 2 day 1 and cycle 4 day 1. Peripheral blood was collected in 8 mL Vacutainer Cell Preparation Tubes, from which PBMCs were isolated by centrifugation and then cryopreserved.

The CDR1 and CDR2 encoded by the germline V gene are SNHLY and FYNNEI. The CDR3 goes from the cysteine to the phenylalanine over 18 residues. Only the CDR3 DNA is retained, 54 bases long and in frame from the first base. For this chain, trimming is 8 bases at the V end and 4 bases at the J end, and the number of junction bases without a gene match is 20. The sample belongs to a study of PD-1 blockade in classical Hodgkin lymphoma (dated by TCRdb to 2018 to 2020). A note on the overall study: Nivolumab dosing was 3 mg/kg intravenously every 2 weeks, continuing until either disease progression or unacceptable toxicity. To define a peripheral blood immune signature of response to PD-1 blockade in classical Hodgkin lymphoma, the study combined TCR beta sequencing with CyTOF.

Points the paper makes about the study in general: Newly diagnosed patients were reported to have lower baseline TCR diversity than healthy donors, and relapsed/refractory patients were reported to have lower baseline TCR diversity still. Lower diversity was observed in patients in whom nivolumab was started less than 1 year after ASCT, and these patients were excluded from later analyses so that confounding by immune reconstitution would be avoided. By C4D1, a significant rise was seen in CD4+ TCR diversity but not in CD8+ TCR diversity (p=0.0027 vs p=0.16), and the rise was most apparent among complete responders (p=0.02). The study covered only a single clinical trial cohort, and the causes of the repertoire differences, possibly disease activity or prior therapy, were still not defined. Trial patients achieving complete response had baseline diversity similar to newly diagnosed patients, whereas partial responders and progressors had significantly lower diversity.

The sequence joins TRBV2 to TRBJ1-5, with 7 bases in between that match TRBD1. This receptor was taken from a human donor with classical Hodgkin lymphoma. Material: peripheral blood mononuclear cells (PBMCs), obtained before the second cycle of nivolumab. The DNA sequence is as follows: TGTGCCAGCTCAGAAAGAGGGATAGACAGGGCCGGGAATCAGCCCCAGCATTTT. Its coded protein is CASSERGIDRAGNQPQHF.